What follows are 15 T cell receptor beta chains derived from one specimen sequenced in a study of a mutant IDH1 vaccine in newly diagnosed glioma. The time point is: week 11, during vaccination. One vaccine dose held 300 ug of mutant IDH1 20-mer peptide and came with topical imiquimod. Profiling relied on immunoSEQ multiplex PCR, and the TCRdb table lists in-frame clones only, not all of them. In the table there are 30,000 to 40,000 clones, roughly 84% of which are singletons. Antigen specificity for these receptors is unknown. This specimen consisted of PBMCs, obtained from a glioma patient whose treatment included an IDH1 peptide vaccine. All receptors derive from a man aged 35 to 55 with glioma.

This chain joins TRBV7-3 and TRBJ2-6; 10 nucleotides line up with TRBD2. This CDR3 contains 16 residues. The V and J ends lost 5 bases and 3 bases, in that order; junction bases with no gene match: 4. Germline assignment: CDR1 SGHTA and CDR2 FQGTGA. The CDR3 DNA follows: TGTGCCAGCAGCCAGGGACTAGCGTTTGGGGCCAACGTCCTGACTTTC. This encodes CASSQGLAFGANVLTF. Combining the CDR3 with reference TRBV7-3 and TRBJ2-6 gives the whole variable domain GAGVSQTPSNKVTEKGKYVELRCDPISGHTALYWYRQSLGQGPEFLIYFQGTGAADDSGLPNDRFFAVRPEGSVSTLKIQRTERGDSAVYLCASSQGLAFGANVLTFGAGSRLTVL.

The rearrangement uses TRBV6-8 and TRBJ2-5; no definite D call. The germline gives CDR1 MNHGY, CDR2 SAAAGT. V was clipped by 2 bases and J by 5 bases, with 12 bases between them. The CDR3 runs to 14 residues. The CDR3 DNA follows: TGTGCCAGCAGTTACCCCGAGGCTTTGGAGACCCAGTACTTC. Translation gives CASSYPEALETQYF.

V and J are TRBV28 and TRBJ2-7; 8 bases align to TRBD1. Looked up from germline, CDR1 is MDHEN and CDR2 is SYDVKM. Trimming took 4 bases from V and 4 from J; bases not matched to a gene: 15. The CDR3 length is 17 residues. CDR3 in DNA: TGTGCCAGCAGTTCGACCCTCGGACAGGGATTAGGGTACGAGCAGTACTTC. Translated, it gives CASSSTLGQGLGYEQYF. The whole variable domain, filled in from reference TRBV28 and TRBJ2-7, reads DVKVTQSSRYLVKRTGEKVFLECVQDMDHENMFWYRQDPGLGLRLIYFSYDVKMKEKGDIPEGYSVSREKKERFSLILESASTNQTSMYLCASSSTLGQGLGYEQYFGPGTRLTVT.

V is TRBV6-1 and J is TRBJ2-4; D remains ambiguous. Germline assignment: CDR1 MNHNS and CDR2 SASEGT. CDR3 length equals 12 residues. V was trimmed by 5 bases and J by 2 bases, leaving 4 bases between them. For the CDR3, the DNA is TGTGCCAGCAGTCAGTCCAAAAACATTCAGTACTTC. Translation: CASSQSKNIQYF.

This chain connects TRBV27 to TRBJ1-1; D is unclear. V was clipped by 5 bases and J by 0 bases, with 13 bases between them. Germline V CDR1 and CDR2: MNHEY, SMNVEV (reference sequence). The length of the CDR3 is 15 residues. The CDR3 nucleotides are TGTGCCAGCAGTCCTGATCCCAGGCTGAACACTGAAGCTTTCTTT. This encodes CASSPDPRLNTEAFF.

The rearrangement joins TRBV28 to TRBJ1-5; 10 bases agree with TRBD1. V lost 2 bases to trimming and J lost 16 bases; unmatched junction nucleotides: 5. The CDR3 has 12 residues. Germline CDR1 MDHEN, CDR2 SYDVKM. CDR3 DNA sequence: TGTGCCAGCAGTTTAAACCGGGACAGGGGACATTTT. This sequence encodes CASSLNRDRGHF.

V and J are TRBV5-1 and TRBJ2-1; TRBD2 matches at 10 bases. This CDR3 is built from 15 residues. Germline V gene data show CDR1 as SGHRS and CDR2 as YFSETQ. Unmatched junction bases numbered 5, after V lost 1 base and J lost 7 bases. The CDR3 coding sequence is TGCGCCAGCAGCTTGAGTCTAGCGGGAGAGAATGAGCAGTTCTTC. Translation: CASSLSLAGENEQFF.

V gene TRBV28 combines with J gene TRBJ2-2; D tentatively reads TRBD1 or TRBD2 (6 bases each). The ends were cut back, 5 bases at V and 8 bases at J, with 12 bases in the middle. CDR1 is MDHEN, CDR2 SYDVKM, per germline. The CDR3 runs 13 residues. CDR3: CASSIRGRGELFF. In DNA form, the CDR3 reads TGTGCCAGCAGTATCCGGGGGCGGGGGGAGCTGTTTTTT.

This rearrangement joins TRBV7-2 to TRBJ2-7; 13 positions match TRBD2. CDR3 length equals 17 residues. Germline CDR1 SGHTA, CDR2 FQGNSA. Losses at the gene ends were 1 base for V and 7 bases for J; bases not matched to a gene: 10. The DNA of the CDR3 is TGTGCCAGCAGCTTAGTCCCCGGACTAGCGGGAGCAGGTGAGCAGTACTTC. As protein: CASSLVPGLAGAGEQYF.

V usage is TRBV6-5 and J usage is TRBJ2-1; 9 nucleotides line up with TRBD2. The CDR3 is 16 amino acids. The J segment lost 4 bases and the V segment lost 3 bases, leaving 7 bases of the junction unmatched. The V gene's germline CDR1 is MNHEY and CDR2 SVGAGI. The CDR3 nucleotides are TGTGCCAGCAGTTATAGGGTGACTAGCGGTTACAATGAGCAGTTCTTC. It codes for CASSYRVTSGYNEQFF.

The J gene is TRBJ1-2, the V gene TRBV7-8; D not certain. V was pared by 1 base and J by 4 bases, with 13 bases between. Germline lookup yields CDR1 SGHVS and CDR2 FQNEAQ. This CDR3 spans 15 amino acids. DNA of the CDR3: TGTGCCAGCAGCTTAGGAGGAGCGAGTTCCTATGGCTACACCTTC. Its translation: CASSLGGASSYGYTF.

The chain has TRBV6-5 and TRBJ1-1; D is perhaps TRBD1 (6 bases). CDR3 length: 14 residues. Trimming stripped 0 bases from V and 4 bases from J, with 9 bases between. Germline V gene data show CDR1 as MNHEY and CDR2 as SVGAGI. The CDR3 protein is CASSYSGGGTEAFF. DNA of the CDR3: TGTGCCAGCAGTTACTCAGGGGGGGGCACTGAAGCTTTCTTT.

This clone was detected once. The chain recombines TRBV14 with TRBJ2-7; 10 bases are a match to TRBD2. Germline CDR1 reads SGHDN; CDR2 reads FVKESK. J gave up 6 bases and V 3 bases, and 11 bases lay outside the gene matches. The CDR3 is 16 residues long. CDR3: CASSHFISGRSREQYF. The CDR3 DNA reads TGTGCCAGCAGCCACTTCATTAGCGGGAGGTCACGCGAGCAGTACTTC.

The DNA of the CDR3 is TGTGCCAGCAGCTTATCCGGCCATAAGAGGGGGGAGCTGTTTTTT. It codes for CASSLSGHKRGELFF. This chain links TRBV7-9 with TRBJ2-2; D is undetermined. Germline V gene sequence: CDR1 SEHNR, CDR2 FQNEAQ (reference sequence). The CDR3 has 15 amino acids. Deletions cut 2 bases from V and 8 bases from J, with 15 bases between. Supplemented by reference TRBV7-9 and TRBJ2-2, the full variable domain reads DTGVSQNPRHKITKRGQNVTFRCDPISEHNRLYWYRQTLGQGPEFLTYFQNEAQLEKSRLLSDRFSAERPKGSFSTLEIQRTEQGDSAMYLCASSLSGHKRGELFFGEGSRLTVL.

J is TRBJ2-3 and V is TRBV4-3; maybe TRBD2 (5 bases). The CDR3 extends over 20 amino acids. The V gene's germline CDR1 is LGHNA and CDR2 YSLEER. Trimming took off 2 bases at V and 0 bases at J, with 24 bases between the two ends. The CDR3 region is CASSQLDGGPAFSSTDTQYF. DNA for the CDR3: TGCGCCAGCAGCCAACTTGATGGCGGGCCAGCCTTTTCTAGCACAGATACGCAGTATTTT.